This TCR beta chain was obtained from a study of cytomegalovirus exposure and HLA in healthy donors (dated by TCRdb to about 2017). For the study in its entirety: An earlier analysis of about 530 of the donors reported approximately 300 Gb of sequence data and about 120 million unique TCR beta sequences obtained from 150 million to 200 million T cells. A separate validation cohort of about 110 different subjects was used in addition to the 666-subject first cohort. Roughly 5 DR-DQ haplotypes were treated as single units for association and clustering because of strong linkage in the cohort. The study combined high-throughput TCR immunosequencing, statistical association of individual TCRs with disease status, and machine learning to predict cytomegalovirus infection status. A later genetic analysis took genome-wide SNP genotypes for about 55% of the 666 donors and used that subset as a discovery cohort. Both class I and class II loci were covered by HLA typing, at four-digit resolution. The later analysis used no new phenotypic data to find candidate immune exposures, relying instead on TCR beta sequences and their occurrence across donors. The genetic ancestry cluster associated with self-reported Caucasian donors included about 84% of the 350 to 500 genotyped donors. In an earlier analysis of a few hundred of the donors, high-throughput TCR beta sequencing was used to judge whether each TCR beta V gene segment behaved as functional or pseudogenic. Donor age, sex, ethnicity and CMV serostatus were compiled together with the repertoire data. Around 320 gigabases of sequencing data and approximately 85 million unique TCR sequences were included in an early release covering 550 to 800 HLA-typed donors. All discovery cohort repertoires had been generated on a single sequencing platform. The study was designed to test whether signatures of past pathogen exposure could be identified by cataloging public T cell receptors. Typing coverage varied by locus: roughly 629-640 donors for A, B, C, DRB1 and DQB1; under 550 for DQA1; approximately 610 for DPA1; under 490 for DPB1. The T cell repertoires of 550 to 850 subjects were profiled by immunosequencing and related to cytomegalovirus serostatus. To study patterns of TCR occurrence, a later analysis re-analyzed previously published TCR beta repertoires from around 700 donors and added high-resolution HLA genotyping. Across 300 to 500 genotyped donors of the cohort, an average of about 240,000 unique TCR beta nucleotide sequences per donor were sequenced, and 15% to 20% of those sequences were non-productive. Results and caveats for the whole study, not just this receptor: While some public TCRs were present in many individuals, most TCR sequences turned up only very rarely across donors. A further reported finding was that TCR beta sequences accurately predicted the HLA-A and HLA-B alleles for most subjects in the first cohort. CMV serostatus was the only immune exposure information available for the cohort. Linkage disequilibrium might explain the correlated functional status among segregating V segments, but an unknown experimental factor could not be excluded. According to the authors, the approach could potentially be generalized to other disease states and immunological phenotypes. According to a later analysis, parvovirus B19, influenza, CMV and Epstein-Barr virus appeared linked to several top co-occurrence clusters. The classifier was reported to diagnose cytomegalovirus status with high specificity and sensitivity in both the original cohort and the validation cohort. In vitro tests confirmed that a few of the cytomegalovirus-associated TCR beta chains recognize cytomegalovirus antigens. This cohort had only TCR beta chains sequenced, and the lack of alpha or paired-chain data limited which features could be detected. At a false discovery rate of 0.05, a later analysis linked roughly 17,000 TCR beta sequences to specific HLA alleles. Because the 87-base-pair reads could not distinguish some IMGT-functional V segments, including TRBV6-2 and TRBV6-3, those segments were excluded. In a later analysis, the rate of TCR association differed among HLA loci, with DRB1 alleles having the most associated TCRs and HLA-C alleles having the fewest. The study gave a list of 150 to 200 TCR beta chains associated with cytomegalovirus. Assigning TCR associations to individual alleles was difficult when HLA alleles, especially DR and DQ, strongly co-occurred. Broadly in line with IMGT annotations, most TCR beta V segments showed up in productive rearrangements about 87% or about 30% of the time in an earlier analysis of 450 to 600 of the donors. According to a later genetic analysis, donors in an Asian-associated ancestry cluster had fewer N-insertions in productive TCRs than the approximately 700-donor mean. Because counts were too low, seventeen rarely observed V segments, including chromosome 9 orphons, were left out of the earlier analysis of approximately 500 of the donors. In a later analysis, HLA-associated TCR beta chains showed more clonal expansion and lower generation probabilities than non-associated chains that were equally common. Presence/absence analyses assumed roughly uniform sequencing depth across donors, an assumption that may not hold. A later genetic analysis associated a missense DCLRE1C variant with V-gene and J-gene trimming of TCR beta chains, and an independent cohort replicated the association. Because HLA typing was missing for some donors at each locus, association tests included only the typed subset. Most CMV-associated TCR beta chains appeared to be HLA-restricted in a later analysis, and the HLA associations seemed to be driven largely by CMV exposure. A cluster of highly shared sequence variants was judged likely to represent a technical artifact of the sequencing pipeline.

With regard to this clone: Its target antigen remains unknown. It has no much larger one-base neighbor in the sample; base qualities were not kept.

Taken from the germline V gene, the CDR1 and CDR2 loops are SGHVS and FQNEAQ. The CDR3 contains 17 residues, cysteine and phenylalanine counted. The entry retains the CDR3 DNA only, 51 bases that are in frame from base 1. V ends up 0 bases short and J 3 bases short, with an unmatched junction base count of 9. The method was the immunoSEQ multiplex PCR assay. A mixture of 60 forward primers for TCR Vbeta segments and 13 reverse primers for TCR Jbeta segments was used in the multiplex PCR. The CDR3 region of rearranged TCR beta genes was amplified from genomic DNA by a multiplex PCR assay. The amplified TCR beta libraries were sequenced on the Illumina HiSeq System as 87-base-pair reads. The authors' pipeline ran thus. In a later analysis, 77 million or so unique TCR beta chains were counted across the 500 to 850 repertoires, and roughly 11 million of these chains were shared by at least two donors. Raw reads were error-corrected and collapsed into unique sequences by a nearest-neighbor algorithm in which closely related sequences were merged to remove PCR and sequencing errors. To assign V, D and J gene segments, CDR3 sequences were aligned to IMGT reference sequences. For a sequence to be retained, a match of at least six nucleotides to both a V gene segment and a J gene segment was required. A rearrangement counted as productive if the CDR3 had no stop codons and remained in frame with V and J, and every other rearrangement counted as non-productive. Following IMGT convention, CDR3 was defined as the stretch from the second conserved V-encoded cysteine up to the conserved J-encoded phenylalanine. The earlier analysis of approximately 500 of the donors excluded sequences that lacked an unambiguous match to a single V gene segment. An earlier analysis of several hundred of the donors called V segments functional above 56.7% productive rearrangements and segregating when the between-donor standard deviation exceeded 5%. A statistical classification framework was developed to diagnose cytomegalovirus status using the catalog of TCR beta chain sequences. In a later analysis, V and J genes were assigned by comparing TCR nucleotide sequences against IMGT/GENE-DB human TR gene sequences. In a later analysis, CDR3 sequences and most-parsimonious VDJ recombination scenarios were assigned using the TCRdist pipeline. A later analysis defined each TCR beta chain by its CDR3 amino acid sequence plus V-gene family, and excluded reads lacking a unique V-gene family. To address suspected cross-contamination and a sequencing artifact, a later analysis removed 450 to 700 highly shared, low-generation-probability nucleotide sequences. In a later analysis, a clonal expansion index was calculated for each public chain from normalized within-repertoire ranks of inferred template counts. A later analysis computed generation probabilities with a VDJ recombination model fitted to out-of-frame rearrangements, and checked the results against IGoR. In a later analysis, TCR-TCR, TCR-HLA and TCR-CMV co-occurrence was scored with hypergeometric tests, and a repertoire-size bias correction was applied to TCR pairs. A later analysis estimated false discovery rates by permuting HLA or CMV assignments 20 times. In a later analysis, co-occurring TCRs were grouped with DBSCAN, and TCRdist sequence similarity was added when clustering was performed within HLA-allele-positive subsets. Repertoires with fewer than 30,000 or more than 120,000 public chains were left out of co-occurrence clustering, as were about five repertoires with anomalous nucleotide sharing. This is the immuneACCESS table as TCRdb keeps it, with only in-frame sequences that have V and J called. A part of the clones is gone; compared with another copy, unresolved V genes explain less than half, and the rest is unexplained. From that table come the V and J calls and clone size; the DNA was used to work out D and trimming. This sample comprises 130,000 or so clones, roughly 76% of them detected only once. Under 2% of the sample goes to the ten largest clones.

The cohort consisted of some 670 healthy bone marrow donors. All cohort members were sampled while nominally healthy, although unrecorded immune exposures were likely present. The donor was CMV seronegative and was included in the group of 352 seronegative cohort members. A peripheral blood sample was provided by each donor, and peripheral blood mononuclear cells were used for TCR beta sequencing. Genomic DNA extraction from the blood cell samples was performed with the Qiagen DNeasy Blood Extraction Kit. This clonotype was obtained from a female donor in good health and CMV-seronegative. The chain is assembled from TRBV7-8 and TRBJ1-2; 8 central bases correspond to TRBD1. Sequencing was carried out using PBMCs. Read as DNA, the sequence is TGTGCCAGCAGCTTAGCGAAGGAGCCAGGGGGCGACTATGGCTACACCTTC. Translated, this gives CASSLAKEPGGDYGYTF.